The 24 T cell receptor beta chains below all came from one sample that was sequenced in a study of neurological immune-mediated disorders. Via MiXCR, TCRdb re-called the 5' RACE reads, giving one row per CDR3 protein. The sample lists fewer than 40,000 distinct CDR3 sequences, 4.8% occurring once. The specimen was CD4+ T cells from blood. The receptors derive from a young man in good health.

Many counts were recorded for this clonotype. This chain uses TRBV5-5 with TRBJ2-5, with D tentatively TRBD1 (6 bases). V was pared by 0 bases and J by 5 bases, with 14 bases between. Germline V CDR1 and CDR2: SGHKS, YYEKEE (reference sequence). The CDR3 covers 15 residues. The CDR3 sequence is CASSLAGDTRETQYF. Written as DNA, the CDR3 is TGTGCCAGCAGCTTGGCCGGGGACACCAGGGAGACCCAGTACTTC.

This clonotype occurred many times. CDR3 in amino acids: CASQLGLGANYGYTF. The CDR3 nucleotides read TGCGCCAGCCAGTTGGGATTGGGGGCGAACTATGGCTACACCTTC. The chain couples TRBV5-1 to TRBJ1-2, with D possibly TRBD1 on 6 matching bases. CDR1 and CDR2 (germline): SGHRS, YFSETQ. V shed 7 bases and J shed 2 bases, with 18 bases lying between them. This CDR3 has 15 residues.

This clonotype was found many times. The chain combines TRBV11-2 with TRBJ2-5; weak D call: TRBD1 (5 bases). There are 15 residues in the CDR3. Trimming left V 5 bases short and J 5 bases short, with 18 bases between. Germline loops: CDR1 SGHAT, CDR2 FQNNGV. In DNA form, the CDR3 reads TGTGCCAGCAGCCCACATGGACAAACGAGGGAGACCCAGTACTTC. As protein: CASSPHGQTRETQYF.

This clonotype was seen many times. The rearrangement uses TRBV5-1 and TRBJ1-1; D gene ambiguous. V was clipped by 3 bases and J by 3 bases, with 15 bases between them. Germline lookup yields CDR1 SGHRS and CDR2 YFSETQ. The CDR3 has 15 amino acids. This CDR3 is CASSWRGTRDTEAFF. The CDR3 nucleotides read TGCGCCAGCAGCTGGCGCGGTACACGAGACACTGAAGCTTTCTTT.

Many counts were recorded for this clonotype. The CDR3 loop reads CATSDPGRGLDNEQFF. The CDR3, as DNA: TGTGCCACCAGTGACCCCGGCAGGGGGTTAGACAATGAGCAGTTCTTC. The V call is TRBV24-1, the J call TRBJ2-1, with 7 nucleotides matching TRBD1. In germline, CDR1 is KGHDR, CDR2 SFDVKD. With V trimmed by 4 bases and J by 5 bases, 10 bases remained unmatched. CDR3 size: 16 residues.

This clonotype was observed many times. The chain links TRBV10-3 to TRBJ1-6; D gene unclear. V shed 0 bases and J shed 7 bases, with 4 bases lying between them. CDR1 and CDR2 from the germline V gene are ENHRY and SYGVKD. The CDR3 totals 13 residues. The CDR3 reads CAISESQNSPLHF. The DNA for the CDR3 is TGTGCCATCAGTGAGTCCCAGAATTCACCCCTCCACTTT.

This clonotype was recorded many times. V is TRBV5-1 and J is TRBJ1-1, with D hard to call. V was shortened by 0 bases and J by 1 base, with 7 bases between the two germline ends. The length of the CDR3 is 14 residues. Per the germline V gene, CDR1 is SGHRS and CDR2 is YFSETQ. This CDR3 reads CASSLGARNTEAFF. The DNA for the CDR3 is TGCGCCAGCAGCTTGGGGGCCAGGAACACTGAAGCTTTCTTT.

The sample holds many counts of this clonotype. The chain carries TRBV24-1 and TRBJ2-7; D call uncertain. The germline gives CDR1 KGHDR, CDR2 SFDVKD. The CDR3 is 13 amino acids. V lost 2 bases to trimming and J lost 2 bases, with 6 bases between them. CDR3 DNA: TGTGCCACCAGTGATTCCTGGACCTACGAGCAGTACTTC. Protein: CATSDSWTYEQYF.

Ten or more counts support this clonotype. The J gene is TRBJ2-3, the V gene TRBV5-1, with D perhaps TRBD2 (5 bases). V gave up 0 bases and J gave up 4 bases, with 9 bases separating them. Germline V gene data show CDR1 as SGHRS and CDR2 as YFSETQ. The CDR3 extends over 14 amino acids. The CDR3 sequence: CASSLVRDPDTQYF. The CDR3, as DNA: TGCGCCAGCAGCTTGGTACGGGATCCAGATACGCAGTATTTT.

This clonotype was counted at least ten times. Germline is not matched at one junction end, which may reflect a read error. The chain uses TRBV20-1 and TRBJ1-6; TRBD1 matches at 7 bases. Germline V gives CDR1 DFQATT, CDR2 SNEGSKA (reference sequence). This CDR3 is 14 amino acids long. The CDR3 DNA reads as TGCAGTGCCAGAGCAAGGACAGGTAGTTCACCCCTCCACTTT. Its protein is CSARARTGSSPLHF.

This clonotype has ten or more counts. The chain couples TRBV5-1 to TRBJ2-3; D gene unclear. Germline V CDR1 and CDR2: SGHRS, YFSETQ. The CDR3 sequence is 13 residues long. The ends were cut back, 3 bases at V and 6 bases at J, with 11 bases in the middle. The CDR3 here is CASSSGRSDTQYF. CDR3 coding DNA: TGCGCCAGCAGCTCGGGCCGATCGGATACGCAGTATTTT.

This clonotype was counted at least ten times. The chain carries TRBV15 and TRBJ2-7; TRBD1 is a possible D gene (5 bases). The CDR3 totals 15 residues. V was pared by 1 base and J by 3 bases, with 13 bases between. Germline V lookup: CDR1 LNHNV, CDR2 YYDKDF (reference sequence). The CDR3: CATSRAKGVLYEQYF. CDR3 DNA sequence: TGTGCCACCAGCAGAGCGAAAGGGGTCCTCTACGAGCAGTACTTC.

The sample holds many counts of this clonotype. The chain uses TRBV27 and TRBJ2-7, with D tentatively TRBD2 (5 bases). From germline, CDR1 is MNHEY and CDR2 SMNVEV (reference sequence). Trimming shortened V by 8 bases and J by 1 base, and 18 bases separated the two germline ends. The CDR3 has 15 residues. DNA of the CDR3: TGTGCCAGCGCCGTCAGCGGAATGCTTTCCTACGAGCAGTACTTC. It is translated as CASAVSGMLSYEQYF.

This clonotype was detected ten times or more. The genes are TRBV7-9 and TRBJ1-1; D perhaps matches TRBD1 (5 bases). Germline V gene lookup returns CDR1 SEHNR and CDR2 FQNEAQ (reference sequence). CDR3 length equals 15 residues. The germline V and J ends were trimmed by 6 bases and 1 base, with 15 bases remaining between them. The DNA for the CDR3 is TGTGCCAGCAGGAGAATGGGGCAGGCGAACACTGAAGCTTTCTTT. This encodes CASRRMGQANTEAFF.

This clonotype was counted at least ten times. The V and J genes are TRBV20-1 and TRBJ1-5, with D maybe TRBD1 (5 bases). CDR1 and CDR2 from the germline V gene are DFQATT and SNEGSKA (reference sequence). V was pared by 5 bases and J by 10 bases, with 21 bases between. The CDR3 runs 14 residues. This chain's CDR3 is CSAPTDAGGGPQHF. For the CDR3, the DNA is TGCAGTGCTCCGACGGACGCCGGGGGGGGACCCCAGCATTTT.

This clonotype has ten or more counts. The CDR3 DNA is TGTGCCAGCAGCTTAGCAACAGGGGCCTCCTACGAGCAGTACTTC. Translated: CASSLATGASYEQYF. The chain is built from TRBV7-2 and TRBJ2-7, with 7 bases identical to TRBD1. The CDR3 length is 15 residues. Per the germline V gene, CDR1 is SGHTA and CDR2 is FQGNSA. V lost 0 bases, J lost 0 bases, and 2 bases stayed unmatched.

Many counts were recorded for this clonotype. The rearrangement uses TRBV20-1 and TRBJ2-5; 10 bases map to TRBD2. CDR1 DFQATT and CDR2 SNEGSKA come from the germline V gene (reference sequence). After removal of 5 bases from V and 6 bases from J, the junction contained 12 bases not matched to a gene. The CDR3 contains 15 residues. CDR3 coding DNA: TGCAGTGCTTACCGAGGCGGGACTAGCGTCCAGACCCAGTACTTC. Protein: CSAYRGGTSVQTQYF.

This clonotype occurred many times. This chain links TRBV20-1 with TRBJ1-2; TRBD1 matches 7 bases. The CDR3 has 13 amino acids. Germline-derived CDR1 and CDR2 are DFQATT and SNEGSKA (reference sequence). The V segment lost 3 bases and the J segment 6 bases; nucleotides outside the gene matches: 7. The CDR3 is CSARGQPRDGYTF. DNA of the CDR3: TGCAGTGCTAGGGGACAGCCGAGGGATGGCTACACCTTC.

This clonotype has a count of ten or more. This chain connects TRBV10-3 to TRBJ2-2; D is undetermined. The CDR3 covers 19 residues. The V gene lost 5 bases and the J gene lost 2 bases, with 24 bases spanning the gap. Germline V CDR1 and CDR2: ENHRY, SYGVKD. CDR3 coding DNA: TGTGCCATCAGTATTCCGGGCCGCGATTTTCGATTTAACACCGGGGAGCTGTTTTTT. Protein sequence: CAISIPGRDFRFNTGELFF.

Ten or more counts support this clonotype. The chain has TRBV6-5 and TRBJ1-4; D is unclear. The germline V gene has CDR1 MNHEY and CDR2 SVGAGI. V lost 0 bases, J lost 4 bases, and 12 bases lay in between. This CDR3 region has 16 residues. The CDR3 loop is CASSYSGALLNEKLFF. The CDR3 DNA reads TGTGCCAGCAGTTACTCGGGAGCGCTCCTTAATGAAAAACTGTTTTTT.

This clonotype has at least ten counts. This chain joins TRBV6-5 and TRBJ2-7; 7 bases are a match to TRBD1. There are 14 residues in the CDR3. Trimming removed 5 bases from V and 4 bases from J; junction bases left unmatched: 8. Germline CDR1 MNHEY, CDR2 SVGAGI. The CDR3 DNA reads TGTGCCAGCAGTCGACGACAGGGCTTATACGAGCAGTACTTC. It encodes CASSRRQGLYEQYF.

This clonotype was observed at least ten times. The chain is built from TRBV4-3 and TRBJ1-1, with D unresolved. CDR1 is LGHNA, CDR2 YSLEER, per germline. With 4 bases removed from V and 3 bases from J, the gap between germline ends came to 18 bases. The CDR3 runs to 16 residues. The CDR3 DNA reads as TGCGCCAGCAGCCTCTGGCCCATGCAAATGTACACTGAAGCTTTCTTT. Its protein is CASSLWPMQMYTEAFF.

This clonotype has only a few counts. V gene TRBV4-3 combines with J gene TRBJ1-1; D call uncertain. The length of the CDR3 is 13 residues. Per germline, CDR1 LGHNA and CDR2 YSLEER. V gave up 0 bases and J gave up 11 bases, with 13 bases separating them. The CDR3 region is CASSQEAQGRAFF. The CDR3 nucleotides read TGCGCCAGCAGCCAAGAAGCACAAGGTAGGGCTTTCTTT.

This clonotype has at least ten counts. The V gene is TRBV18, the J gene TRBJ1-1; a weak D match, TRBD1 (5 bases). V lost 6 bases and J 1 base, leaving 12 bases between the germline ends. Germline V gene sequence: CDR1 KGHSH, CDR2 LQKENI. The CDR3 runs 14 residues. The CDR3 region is CASSVSGANTEAFF. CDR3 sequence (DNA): TGTGCCAGCTCGGTATCTGGGGCGAACACTGAAGCTTTCTTT. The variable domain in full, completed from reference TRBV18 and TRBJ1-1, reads NAGVMQNPRHLVRRRGQEARLRCSPMKGHSHVYWYRQLPEEGLKFMVYLQKENIIDESGMPKERFSAEFPKEGPSILRIQQVVRGDSAAYFCASSVSGANTEAFFGQGTRLTVV.